The clone carrying this TCR beta chain has only a few counts. V was clipped by 3 bases and J by 2 bases; unmatched bases: 8. The CDR3 runs to 16 residues. Per germline, CDR1 SGHTA and CDR2 FQGTGA. The entry originates in a study of blood T cell repertoires in COVID-19. Source study methods: The assay estimated nucleated cells by amplifying reference gene primers. The protocol was immunoSEQ multiplex PCR, while the TCRdb copy is restricted to in-frame clones and leaves out a portion. V, J and clone size were drawn from that table, and D and trimming were deduced from the DNA. The table shows approximately 300,000 clones, with 87% occurring only once.

Specimen: peripheral blood. The chain joins TRBV7-3 to TRBJ2-3; 7 nucleotides line up with TRBD2. The receptor comes from a man between 18 and 29 years old with active or convalescent COVID-19. CDR3 sequence: CASSLSSGAPTDTQYF. CDR3 nucleotides: TGTGCCAGCAGCTTGTCCAGCGGGGCACCCACAGATACGCAGTATTTT.